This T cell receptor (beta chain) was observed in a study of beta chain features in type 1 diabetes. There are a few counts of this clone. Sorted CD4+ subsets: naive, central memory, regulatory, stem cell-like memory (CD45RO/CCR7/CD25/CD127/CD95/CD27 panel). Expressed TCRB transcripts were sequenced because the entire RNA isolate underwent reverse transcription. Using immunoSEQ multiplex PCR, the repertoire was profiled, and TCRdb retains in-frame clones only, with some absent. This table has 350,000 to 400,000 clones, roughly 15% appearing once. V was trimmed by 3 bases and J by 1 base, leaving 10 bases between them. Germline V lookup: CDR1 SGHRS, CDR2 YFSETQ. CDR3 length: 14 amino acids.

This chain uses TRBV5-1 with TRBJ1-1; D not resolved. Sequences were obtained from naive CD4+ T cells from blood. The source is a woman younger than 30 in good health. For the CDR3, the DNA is TGCGCCAGCAGCTGGGCCGGGAGGAACACTGAAGCTTTCTTT. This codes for CASSWAGRNTEAFF. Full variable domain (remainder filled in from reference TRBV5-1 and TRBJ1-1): KAGVTQTPRYLIKTRGQQVTLSCSPISGHRSVSWYQQTPGQGLQFLFEYFSETQRNKGNFPGRFSGRQFSNSRSEMNVSTLELGDSALYLCASSWAGRNTEAFFGQGTRLTVV.